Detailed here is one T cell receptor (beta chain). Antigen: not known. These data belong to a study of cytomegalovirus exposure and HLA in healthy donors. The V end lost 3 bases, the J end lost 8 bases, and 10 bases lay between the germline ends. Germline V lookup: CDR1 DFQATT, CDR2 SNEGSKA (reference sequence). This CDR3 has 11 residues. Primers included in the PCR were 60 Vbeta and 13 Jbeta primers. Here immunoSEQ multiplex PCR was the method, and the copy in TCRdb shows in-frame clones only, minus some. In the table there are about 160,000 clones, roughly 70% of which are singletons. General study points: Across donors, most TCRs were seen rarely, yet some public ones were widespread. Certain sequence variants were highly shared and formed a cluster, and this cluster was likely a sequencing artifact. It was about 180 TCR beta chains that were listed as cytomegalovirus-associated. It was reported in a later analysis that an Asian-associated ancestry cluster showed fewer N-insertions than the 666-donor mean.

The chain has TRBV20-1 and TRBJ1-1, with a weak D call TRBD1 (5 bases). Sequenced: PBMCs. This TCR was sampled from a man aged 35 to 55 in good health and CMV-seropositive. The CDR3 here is CSARRQWEAFF. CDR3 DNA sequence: TGCAGTGCTAGGAGACAGTGGGAAGCTTTCTTT.